Listed below are T cell receptor beta chains from one sample, sequenced in a study of cytomegalovirus exposure and HLA in healthy donors. Libraries were prepared by immunoSEQ multiplex PCR; TCRdb keeps only in-frame clonotypes and omits some of them. The table lists some 140,000 clones, about four fifths of them singletons. Sequences were obtained from PBMCs. The receptor source for this set is a male donor in good health and CMV-seropositive. The CDR3 runs from the conserved cysteine through the conserved F or W. The order of the fields is V gene, CDR3 length, clone size, D gene, J gene, CDR3 protein, CDR3 DNA. The D gene is left open where the match is weak. Clone size is not always given. Where it is, it says once, few, many or a class for expanded clones.

TRBV28	14	-	-	TRBJ2-3	CASSVAAHTDTQYF	TGTGCCAGCAGTGTAGCGGCCCACACAGATACGCAGTATTTT
TRBV5-6	15	-	-	TRBJ2-7	CASIRALADSYEQYF	TGTGCCAGCATACGGGCACTAGCCGACTCCTACGAGCAGTACTTC
TRBV28	14	-	-	TRBJ1-6	CASSPPREDSPLHF	TGTGCCAGCAGTCCCCCCAGGGAAGATTCACCCCTCCACTTT
TRBV11-3	16	-	-	TRBJ1-5	CASSFFGALGDQPQHF	TGTGCCAGCAGCTTTTTCGGTGCGTTAGGGGATCAGCCCCAGCATTTT
TRBV6-5	11	-	-	TRBJ2-7	CASSTRGEQYF	TGTGCCAGCAGTACTAGAGGCGAGCAGTACTTC
TRBV2	13	few	-	TRBJ2-7	CASGGAPSYEQYF	TGTGCCAGCGGGGGGGCGCCCTCCTACGAGCAGTACTTC
TRBV11-2	14	-	-	TRBJ1-3	CASSEQGAGNTIYF	TGTGCCAGCAGCGAACAGGGAGCCGGAAACACCATATATTTT
TRBV2	13	-	-	TRBJ2-7	CASSGLASREQYF	TGTGCCAGCAGTGGGCTAGCCTCGCGCGAGCAGTACTTC
TRBV10-3	13	-	TRBD2	TRBJ2-5	CAISERGGETQYF	TGTGCCATCAGTGAGCGGGGAGGGGAGACCCAGTACTTC
TRBV4-2	14	-	-	TRBJ1-1	CASSEGQKNTEAFF	TGTGCCAGCAGCGAGGGACAAAAGAATACTGAAGCTTTCTTT
TRBV29-1	12	few	TRBD2	TRBJ2-5	CSATGGGEAQYF	TGCAGCGCCACGGGGGGAGGAGAGGCCCAGTACTTC
TRBV7-2	13	-	-	TRBJ1-2	CASSLTWGNGYTF	TGTGCCAGCAGCTTAACGTGGGGCAATGGCTACACCTTC
TRBV29-1	15	-	TRBD1	TRBJ1-2	CSATKNTGGFSNYTF	TGCAGCGCCACGAAGAACACAGGGGGCTTTAGTAACTACACCTTC
TRBV11-2	16	-	-	TRBJ1-1	CASSLVRQGLNTEAFF	TGTGCCAGCAGCTTAGTACGGCAGGGATTGAACACTGAAGCTTTCTTT
TRBV9	12	once	-	TRBJ1-1	CASSVGGPEAFF	TGTGCCAGCAGCGTCGGGGGGCCTGAAGCTTTCTTT
TRBV6-5	13	-	-	TRBJ2-2	CASSPRDTGELFF	TGTGCCAGCAGCCCCCGCGACACCGGGGAGCTGTTTTTT
TRBV6-4	15	-	TRBD1	TRBJ1-1	CASRNRGDSNTEAFF	TGTGCCAGCAGGAACAGGGGGGACTCGAACACTGAAGCTTTCTTT
TRBV27	12	-	-	TRBJ2-1	CVTGEMLNEQFF	TGTGTCACCGGGGAGATGTTGAATGAGCAGTTCTTC
TRBV19	15	-	TRBD1	TRBJ2-7	CASSIAGTGGYEQYF	TGTGCCAGTAGTATAGCGGGGACAGGGGGCTACGAGCAGTACTTC
TRBV19	14	few	-	TRBJ2-7	CASSILSGSYERYF	TGTGCCAGTAGTATTTTGAGCGGCTCCTACGAGCGGTACTTC
TRBV7-3	14	-	TRBD1	TRBJ2-1	CASSIGQGYNEQFF	TGTGCCAGCAGCATAGGACAGGGGTACAATGAGCAGTTCTTC
TRBV6-6	16	once	TRBD1	TRBJ2-1	CASSRLGQPPYNEQFF	TGTGCCAGCAGCCGACTGGGACAGCCACCCTACAATGAGCAGTTCTTC
TRBV27	13	-	-	TRBJ2-1	CASSFNAFGEQFF	TGTGCCAGCAGTTTCAACGCGTTTGGTGAGCAGTTCTTC
TRBV28	13	-	-	TRBJ1-1	CASSLPGSAEAFF	TGTGCCAGCAGTTTACCCGGTAGCGCTGAAGCTTTCTTT
TRBV15	16	few	TRBD1	TRBJ1-4	CATSRIKGAANEKLFF	TGTGCCACCAGCAGAATAAAGGGGGCAGCTAATGAAAAACTGTTTTTT
TRBV15	17	-	-	TRBJ1-1	CATSRTRGGLRNTEAFF	TGTGCCACCAGCAGAACCCGCGGGGGCTTGAGGAACACTGAAGCTTTCTTT
TRBV4-2	15	-	-	TRBJ1-2	CASSQGQQGNYGYTF	TGTGCCAGCAGCCAAGGACAACAGGGAAACTATGGCTACACCTTC
TRBV5-5	15	-	TRBD1	TRBJ1-2	CASSLTPGQGNGYTF	TGTGCCAGCAGCTTGACACCGGGACAGGGGAATGGCTACACCTTC
TRBV6-1	14	few	-	TRBJ2-7	CASRPNSGSYEQYF	TGTGCCAGCAGACCGAATTCCGGCTCCTACGAGCAGTACTTC
TRBV5-1	15	-	TRBD2	TRBJ2-5	CASSVLAGDAETQYF	TGCGCCAGCAGCGTACTAGCGGGGGACGCTGAGACCCAGTACTTC
TRBV5-1	14	-	-	TRBJ2-7	CASSLGLVDVEQYF	TGCGCCAGCAGCTTGGGGCTAGTTGATGTCGAGCAGTACTTC
TRBV4-2	17	-	TRBD2	TRBJ2-2	CASSLEGGSGGTGELFF	TGTGCCAGCAGCCTAGAGGGGGGGAGCGGGGGCACCGGGGAGCTGTTTTTT
TRBV7-9	12	-	-	TRBJ1-1	CASSPRGAGAFF	TGTGCCAGCAGCCCTCGGGGGGCAGGAGCTTTCTTT
TRBV7-9	15	once	TRBD1	TRBJ2-1	CASSFGTGNYNEQFF	TGTGCCAGCAGCTTCGGGACAGGGAATTACAATGAGCAGTTCTTC
TRBV7-9	12	few	-	TRBJ1-1	CSSSQVRTEAFF	TGTTCCAGCAGCCAGGTTAGAACTGAAGCTTTCTTT
TRBV27	16	-	TRBD1	TRBJ2-7	CASSLSGQGWGYEQYF	TGTGCCAGCAGTTTAAGCGGACAGGGATGGGGCTATGAGCAGTACTTC
TRBV5-1	15	-	-	TRBJ2-6	CASSLQFSGANVLTF	TGCGCCAGCAGCTTGCAGTTCTCTGGGGCCAACGTCCTGACTTTC
TRBV10-3	15	-	-	TRBJ1-1	CAISESRTANTEAFF	TGTGCCATCAGTGAGTCGAGGACAGCGAACACTGAAGCTTTCTTT
TRBV7-6	18	-	TRBD2	TRBJ2-7	CASSLYDSGVAGVYEQYF	TGTGCCAGCAGCTTGTACGACTCTGGTGTAGCGGGGGTCTACGAGCAGTACTTC
TRBV4-1	14	-	-	TRBJ1-2	CASSRPDTYYGYTF	TGCGCCAGCAGCCGCCCCGACACTTACTATGGCTACACCTTC
TRBV5-4	18	-	TRBD2	TRBJ2-1	CASSSSGGGGAVYNEQFF	TGTGCCAGCAGCTCCTCCGGGGGCGGGGGGGCCGTATACAATGAGCAGTTCTTC
TRBV29-1	17	-	-	TRBJ2-1	CSVDSGTMSGRYNEQFF	TGCAGCGTTGACAGCGGGACAATGAGTGGGAGATACAATGAGCAGTTCTTC
TRBV28	17	-	-	TRBJ1-6	CASRTATDWRYNSPLHF	TGTGCCAGCAGGACCGCGACGGACTGGCGGTATAATTCACCCCTCCACTTT
TRBV2	18	few	-	TRBJ1-1	CASSATQLLGGTNTEAFF	TGTGCCAGCAGTGCCACCCAATTACTAGGGGGAACGAACACTGAAGCTTTCTTT
TRBV10-3	15	-	-	TRBJ1-5	CAISGGEFSNQPQHF	TGTGCCATCAGTGGGGGAGAATTTAGCAATCAGCCCCAGCATTTT
TRBV11-2	18	-	-	TRBJ2-1	CASSLAFSGGFTYNEQFF	TGTGCCAGCAGCTTAGCTTTTAGCGGCGGATTTACCTACAATGAGCAGTTCTTC
TRBV7-9	14	-	-	TRBJ2-2	CASSLGRDTGELFF	TGTGCCAGCAGCTTGGGCAGGGATACCGGGGAGCTGTTTTTT
TRBV5-8	15	-	TRBD1	TRBJ1-2	CASSLRGQGATGYTF	TGTGCCAGCAGCTTGAGGGGACAGGGGGCGACCGGCTACACCTTC
TRBV6-4	17	-	TRBD1	TRBJ1-5	CASRELPGTAINQPQHF	TGTGCCAGCAGGGAACTTCCCGGGACAGCGATCAATCAGCCCCAGCATTTT
TRBV5-1	14	-	-	TRBJ1-3	CASSFNRERNTIYF	TGCGCCAGCAGCTTCAACAGGGAAAGAAACACCATATATTTT
TRBV7-9	17	once	-	TRBJ2-3	CASSLSLSGTRRDTQYF	TGTGCCAGCAGCTTAAGTCTGAGCGGGACACGACGGGATACGCAGTATTTT
TRBV19	12	-	-	TRBJ2-2	CATRRWSGELFF	TGTGCCACCAGAAGATGGTCCGGGGAGCTGTTTTTT
TRBV6-1	15	-	TRBD1	TRBJ2-7	CASSATGTGSYEQYF	TGTGCCAGCAGTGCGACCGGGACAGGGTCCTACGAGCAGTACTTC
TRBV29-1	14	-	TRBD2	TRBJ2-1	CSVDGGAHDSEQFF	TGCAGCGTTGACGGGGGGGCGCATGACAGTGAGCAGTTCTTC
TRBV28	15	once	-	TRBJ2-7	CASSPLREIAYEQYF	TGTGCCAGCAGCCCTTTACGGGAGATAGCCTACGAGCAGTACTTC
TRBV19	20	-	-	TRBJ1-3	CASSIDIPVRRAGLGNTIYF	TGTGCCAGTAGTATAGATATCCCGGTTCGCAGGGCCGGGCTGGGAAACACCATATATTTT
TRBV11-3	12	-	-	TRBJ2-1	CASSFDSNEQFF	TGTGCCAGCAGCTTCGACAGCAATGAGCAGTTCTTC
TRBV11-3	14	-	TRBD1	TRBJ1-1	CASSLGTGVGEAFF	TGTGCCAGCAGCTTGGGGACAGGAGTAGGTGAAGCTTTCTTT
TRBV7-9	12	-	TRBD1	TRBJ1-2	CASSWGTGVSTF	TGTGCCAGCAGCTGGGGGACAGGAGTTTCCACCTTC
TRBV4-1	15	-	TRBD2	TRBJ2-5	CASSHLAGGIGTQYF	TGCGCCAGCAGCCACCTAGCGGGGGGCATTGGGACCCAGTACTTC